Reported below is one TCR beta chain. Its antigen remains unidentified. No base qualities exist here, and no much larger clone lies one base off it. The CDR3 has 13 amino acids, counting the end cysteine and phenylalanine. Only the CDR3 DNA is retained, 39 bases long and in frame from the first base. From the germline V gene, CDR1 is SGHTA and CDR2 is FQGTGA. V trim: 4 bases; J trim: 4 bases; unmatched bases: 4. This entry comes from a study of blood T cell repertoires in COVID-19 (dated by TCRdb to 2018 to 2020). For the wider study: Collaborator samples came from the United States, Italy and Spain and covered acute and convalescent phases of COVID-19. The dataset comprised deeply sampled blood TCRbeta repertoires from subjects exposed to, actively infected with, or recovered from COVID-19. The prospective study material was composed of cDNA or gDNA derived from T cells, B-cell-depleted T cells, or PBMCs. Sample metadata almost always included a de-identified subject ID, COVID-19 status, age in years and sex. Where HLA class I and class II types were available, the types were taken from metadata supplied by the sample provider, not from assay-based typing. A freely available public database, intended as a resource for researchers studying the immune response to SARS-CoV-2, is where the repertoires were released. The samples were drawn from two sources: the first 160 participants of the ongoing ImmuneRACE study, and over 1,000 subjects contributed by 6 global collaborators.

Beyond this particular receptor, the publication reports: The quantity of clinical and demographic metadata differed by source and by participant and was supplied without curation.

The collaborating institutions used their own protocols to collect whole blood in K2EDTA tubes. For TCRbeta analysis, collaborators shipped samples in one of three forms: frozen whole blood, isolated PBMCs, or DNA extracted from either of those sample types. TCRbeta CDR3 regions were amplified from genomic DNA using the immunoSEQ Assay, a bias-controlled multiplex PCR. From the authors' description of their analysis: Nucleated cell counts per sample were estimated from amplification of reference gene primers within the assay. Sequence reads were collapsed and filtered to measure the absolute abundance of every unique TCRbeta CDR3 rearrangement. Productive Simpson clonality was computed per sample as the square root of Simpson's diversity index over productive rearrangements. Here the immuneACCESS table is served through TCRdb, limited to in-frame sequences with V and J called. Missing clones are a known gap in these copies; in checked studies unresolved V genes cover under half, and the rest lacks a known reason. V and J calls and clone size are those listed in that table; D and trimming were worked out from the DNA. For this sample the table gives 150,000 to 200,000 clones, of which more than 65% were detected only once. The ten biggest clones cover under 3% of the sample.

The sequencing input was peripheral blood. The rearrangement combines TRBV7-3 with TRBJ2-7, with 7 bases matching TRBD1. The source is a human donor with acute or convalescent COVID-19. The donor label of this sample is uncertain. The DNA reads TGTGCCAGCAGCTCCACAGGGGATTACGAGCAGTACTTC. Translated, this gives CASSSTGDYEQYF.